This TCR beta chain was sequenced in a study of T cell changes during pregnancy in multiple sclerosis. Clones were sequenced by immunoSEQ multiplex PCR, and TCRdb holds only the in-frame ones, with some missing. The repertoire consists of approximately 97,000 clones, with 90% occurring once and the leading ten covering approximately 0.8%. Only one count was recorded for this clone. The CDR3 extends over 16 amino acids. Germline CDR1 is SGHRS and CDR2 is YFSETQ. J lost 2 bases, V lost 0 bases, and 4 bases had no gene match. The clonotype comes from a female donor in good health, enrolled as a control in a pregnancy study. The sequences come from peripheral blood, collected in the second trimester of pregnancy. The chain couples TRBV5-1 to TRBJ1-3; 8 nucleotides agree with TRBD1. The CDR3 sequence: CASSLGGQGAGNTIYF. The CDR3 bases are TGCGCCAGCAGCTTGGGAGGACAGGGCGCTGGAAACACCATATATTTT.